This T cell receptor beta chain is drawn from a study of beta chain features in type 1 diabetes. Notes on the study in general: When Type 1 diabetes patients were examined, their TCRB CDR3s proved moderately but significantly shorter in all four CD4+ subsets.

In total, each donor contributed a single heparinised blood draw that averaged roughly 100 mL. Expressed TCRB transcripts were sequenced, since all the RNA that had been isolated was reverse transcribed. Reads from naive, central memory and regulatory T cell samples averaged about 3.9 million. Generated by immunoSEQ multiplex PCR, the TCRdb table keeps only in-frame clones and is missing some. The sample consists of 250,000 to 300,000 clones, roughly 25% of them appearing once. This clone was counted a few times. As yet, its antigen is unknown. The CDR3 runs 16 residues. V shed 4 bases and J 8 bases; nucleotides not matched to a gene: 9. Germline V gene lookup returns CDR1 SGHRS and CDR2 YFSETQ.

The sample consisted of naive CD4+ T cells from blood. The receptor was isolated from a woman in her twenties or thirties with type 1 diabetes. The V call is TRBV5-1, the J call TRBJ2-1, with 13 bases identical to TRBD2. The CDR3 reads CASSITGTSGIYEQFF. In DNA, the CDR3 is TGCGCCAGCAGCATAACCGGGACTAGCGGGATCTATGAGCAGTTCTTC.